This TCR beta chain was documented in a study of OX40 agonist ivuxolimab in advanced cancers. Turning to the study itself: Patients undergoing dose escalation presented with hepatocellular carcinoma, melanoma, renal cell or head and neck cancer. Under the entry rules, prior anti-PD-1, anti-PD-L1 or anti-CTLA-4 therapy was allowed, and about 38% had some. General study findings and limits: Low normalized T-cell clonal expansion was additionally recorded for some nonresponders. More expanded clones were found, on average, in CD8+ than in CD4+ T cells.

The CDR3 spans 14 residues. Germline V lookup: CDR1 SGHTA, CDR2 FQGNSA. The V gene lost 3 bases and the J gene lost 6 bases, with 11 bases spanning the gap. The method was immunoSEQ multiplex PCR; TCRdb's version includes in-frame clones alone and lacks a portion of them. The sample consists of 40,000 to 45,000 clones, approximately 90% of them appearing once. For this clone: The antigen remains unidentified.

This chain links TRBV7-2 with TRBJ1-4; no definite D call. This TCR derives from an adult with an advanced solid tumor such as melanoma, head and neck, liver or kidney cancer. The sample consisted of CD4+ or CD8+ T cells sorted from blood, taken in a trial of the OX40 agonist ivuxolimab. The CDR3 here is CASSFGHPDEKLFF. CDR3 DNA: TGTGCCAGCAGCTTCGGGCATCCGGATGAAAAACTGTTTTTT.